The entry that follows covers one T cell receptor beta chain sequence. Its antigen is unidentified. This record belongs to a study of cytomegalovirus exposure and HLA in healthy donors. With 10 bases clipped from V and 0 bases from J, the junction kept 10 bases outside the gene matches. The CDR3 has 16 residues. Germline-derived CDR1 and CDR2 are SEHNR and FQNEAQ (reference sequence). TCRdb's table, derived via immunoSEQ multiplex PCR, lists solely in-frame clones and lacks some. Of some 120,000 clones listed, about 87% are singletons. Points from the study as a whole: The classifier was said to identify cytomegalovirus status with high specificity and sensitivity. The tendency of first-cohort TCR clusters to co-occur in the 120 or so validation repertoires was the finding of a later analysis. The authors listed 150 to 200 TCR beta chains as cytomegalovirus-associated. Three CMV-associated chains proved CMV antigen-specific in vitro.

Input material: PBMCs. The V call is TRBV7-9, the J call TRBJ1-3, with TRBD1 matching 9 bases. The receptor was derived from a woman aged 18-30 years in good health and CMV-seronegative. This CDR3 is CANGGQGPLSGNTIYF. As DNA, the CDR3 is TGTGCCAACGGGGGACAGGGCCCTCTCTCTGGAAACACCATATATTTT.